One sample yielded the 27 T cell receptor beta chains listed below, sequenced in a study of T cell repertoires in cytomegalovirus infection. TCRdb re-called the reads through MiXCR, storing one row per CDR3 protein. Among 500,000 to 600,000 distinct CDR3 sequences, 16% were seen once, and the ten largest hold approximately 24%. The material sequenced was CD8+ T cells from PBMCs. These receptors were taken from a human donor in good health (CMV status not recorded). Some clones in this sample may be carry-over from other donors' samples.

The J gene is TRBJ2-1, the V gene TRBV9, with 12 bases matching TRBD2. CDR1 is SGDLS, CDR2 YYNGEE, per germline. The CDR3 extends over 18 amino acids. V lost 1 base to trimming and J lost 8 bases; unmatched junction nucleotides: 13. The chain's CDR3 is CASSVSTSSGGASHEQFF. DNA for the CDR3: TGTGCCAGCAGCGTATCAACTTCTAGCGGGGGGGCCTCTCATGAGCAGTTCTTC.

This clonotype was counted many times. This chain connects TRBV7-8 to TRBJ2-3; the match to TRBD2 covers 7 bases. The germline V gene encodes CDR1 SGHVS and CDR2 FQNEAQ. With 1 base clipped from V and 6 bases from J, the junction kept 7 bases outside the gene matches. CDR3 length: 15 residues. The CDR3 DNA follows: TGTGCCAGCAGCTTAGTGGGGGGGGAAGGGGATACGCAGTATTTT. This gives the protein CASSLVGGEGDTQYF. The full variable domain, with the rest looked up from reference TRBV7-8 and TRBJ2-3, is GAGVSQSPRYKVAKRGQDVALRCDPISGHVSLFWYQQALGQGPEFLTYFQNEAQLDKSGLPSDRFFAERPEGSVSTLKIQRTQQEDSAVYLCASSLVGGEGDTQYFGPGTRLTVL.

This clonotype was observed many times. The chain couples TRBV12-5 to TRBJ2-1; TRBD2 matches at 12 bases. The CDR3 extends over 15 amino acids. CDR1 is LGHNT, CDR2 FRNRAP, per germline. Trimming cost V 8 bases and J 6 bases; bases outside gene matches: 8. Written as DNA, the CDR3 is TGTGCTAGTACTTCTAGCGGGGGGGCGATCAATGAGCAGTTCTTC. Translating it yields CASTSSGGAINEQFF.

In this sample, this clonotype turned up a few times. The chain uses TRBV4-2 and TRBJ2-1; 12 bases line up with TRBD2. Germline V gives CDR1 LGHNA, CDR2 YNFKEQ. The CDR3 covers 16 residues. J gave up 9 bases and V 1 base, and 7 bases lay outside the gene matches. In DNA form, the CDR3 reads TGTGCCAGCAGCCAAGTCCCCGGACTAGCGGGAATTGAGCAGTTCTTC. This translates into CASSQVPGLAGIEQFF.

This clonotype showed up many times. This chain uses TRBV7-6 with TRBJ2-7, with D perhaps given as TRBD1 or TRBD2 (5 bases each). CDR3 size: 12 residues. The V gene lost 5 bases and the J gene lost 6 bases, with 11 bases spanning the gap. Germline CDR1 and CDR2: SGHVS and FNYEAQ. The CDR3 DNA reads TGTGCCAGCAGCGTGCCGGGGCGCGAGCAGTACTTC. Encoded protein: CASSVPGREQYF.

This clonotype has more than one count but fewer than ten. This chain links TRBV28 with TRBJ1-2; D uncertain. Germline V gene data show CDR1 as MDHEN and CDR2 as SYDVKM. The CDR3 is made up of 15 amino acids. Trimming removed 6 bases at V and 6 bases at J, with 20 bases between. CDR3 protein: CASRSLPEYQNGYTF. CDR3 DNA: TGTGCCAGCAGATCCCTCCCCGAATATCAGAATGGCTACACCTTC.

As concerns this clonotype: This clone may be a read error of a much larger clone one base away. The chain couples TRBV19 to TRBJ1-2; D gene unclear. The CDR3 length is 16 residues. Germline V gene sequence: CDR1 LNHDA, CDR2 SQIVND (reference sequence). V was trimmed by 6 bases and J by 1 base, leaving 18 bases between them. Here the CDR3 reads CASRSRYRPNNYGYTF. In DNA form, the CDR3 reads TGTGCCAGTAGGAGCCGGTACAGACCCAATAACTATGGCTACACCTTC.

The chain combines TRBV5-1 with TRBJ1-1, with D possibly being TRBD1 (6 bases). Trimming stripped 4 bases from V and 7 bases from J, with 14 bases between. Germline V CDR1 and CDR2: SGHRS, YFSETQ. The CDR3 runs 13 residues. The CDR3 DNA reads as TGCGCCAGCAGCCCCGGGGGCAGTAATGAAGCTTTCTTT. As protein: CASSPGGSNEAFF.

The J gene is TRBJ2-1, the V gene TRBV19; either TRBD1 or TRBD2 may supply D (5 bases each). V gave up 7 bases and J gave up 8 bases, with 15 bases separating them. Germline V lookup: CDR1 LNHDA, CDR2 SQIVND (reference sequence). The CDR3 totals 13 residues. CDR3 coding DNA: TGTGCCAGTACGGGGCAGGGAAGACATGAGCAGTTCTTC. Translating it yields CASTGQGRHEQFF. Filled out from reference TRBV19 and TRBJ2-1, the complete variable domain reads DGGITQSPKYLFRKEGQNVTLSCEQNLNHDAMYWYRQDPGQGLRLIYYSQIVNDFQKGDIAEGYSVSREKKESFPLTVTSAQKNPTAFYLCASTGQGRHEQFFGPGTRLTVL.

This clonotype was found a few times. V is TRBV5-1 and J is TRBJ2-7; D is uncertain. V was trimmed by 4 bases and J by 6 bases, leaving 17 bases between them. The CDR3 consists of 14 residues. Per the germline V gene, CDR1 is SGHRS and CDR2 is YFSETQ. CDR3 coding DNA: TGCGCCAGCAGCGGCCTGGAGATGGGCGGCGAGCAGTACTTC. Protein sequence: CASSGLEMGGEQYF.

The chain recombines TRBV24-1 with TRBJ1-2; D might be TRBD1 (5 bases). This CDR3 comprises 17 residues. V was pared by 3 bases and J by 8 bases, with 24 bases between. Looked up from germline, CDR1 is KGHDR and CDR2 is SFDVKD. The CDR3, as DNA: TGTGCCACCAGTGATAGACACGGAGGGAGAAGGGGTTCCGGCTACACCTTC. Amino acid sequence: CATSDRHGGRRGSGYTF.

CDR3 in DNA: TGTGCCAGCAGTTGGGGGGGGTCTGGCTACACCTTC. Residues: CASSWGGSGYTF. The chain links TRBV28 to TRBJ1-2; tentative D call: TRBD1 (5 bases). The V gene lost 4 bases and the J gene lost 7 bases, with 10 bases spanning the gap. Looked up from germline, CDR1 is MDHEN and CDR2 is SYDVKM. The CDR3 has 12 residues.

There are a few counts of this clonotype. The CDR3 protein is CASSLITRSNEQFF. The CDR3 DNA is TGTGCCAGCAGCTTAATAACTAGGAGCAATGAGCAGTTCTTC. The chain employs TRBV7-2 and TRBJ2-1; D possibly corresponds to TRBD2 (5 bases). The germline V gene has CDR1 SGHTA and CDR2 FQGNSA. This CDR3 is 14 amino acids long. Between the trimmed V and J ends, which lost 2 bases and 6 bases, there was a span of 11 bases.

This clonotype was detected only a few times. V and J are TRBV27 and TRBJ2-6, with 7 bases matching TRBD1. J gave up 0 bases and V 1 base, and 3 bases lay outside the gene matches. In germline, CDR1 is MNHEY, CDR2 SMNVEV (reference sequence). The CDR3 has 17 residues. The CDR3: CASSLWDRFSGANVLTF. CDR3 coding DNA: TGTGCCAGCAGTTTATGGGACAGATTCTCTGGGGCCAACGTCCTGACTTTC.

The table lists this clonotype with a few counts. V gene TRBV20-1 combines with J gene TRBJ1-6, with TRBD1 matching 8 bases. V trimming: 4 bases; J trimming: 8 bases; junction bases outside the gene matches: 1. Germline CDR1 is DFQATT and CDR2 is SNEGSKA (reference sequence). CDR3 size: 12 residues. The CDR3 sequence: CSATGGDSPLHF. The DNA for the CDR3 is TGCAGTGCTACAGGGGGCGATTCACCCCTCCACTTT.

At least ten counts were recorded for this clonotype. The rearrangement joins TRBV28 to TRBJ2-2, with D possibly matching TRBD2 (6 bases). CDR1 is MDHEN and CDR2 is SYDVKM in the germline V gene. The CDR3 contains 13 residues. Trimming stripped 7 bases from V and 4 bases from J, with 10 bases between. CDR3 sequence (DNA): TGTGCCAGCAACCGGGGAGGCACCGGGGAGCTGTTTTTT. It yields the protein CASNRGGTGELFF.

This clonotype turned up a few times. The genes are TRBV19 and TRBJ1-5; D possibly corresponds to TRBD1 (5 bases). The germline CDR1 and CDR2 sequences are LNHDA and SQIVND (reference sequence). Trimming removed 7 bases at V and 5 bases at J, with 18 bases between. The CDR3 covers 15 residues. CDR3 DNA: TGTGCCAGTAATCAGGGAGAAATGTTATATCAGCCCCAGCATTTT. Translating it yields CASNQGEMLYQPQHF. The complete variable domain, with remaining parts taken from reference TRBV19 and TRBJ1-5, reads DGGITQSPKYLFRKEGQNVTLSCEQNLNHDAMYWYRQDPGQGLRLIYYSQIVNDFQKGDIAEGYSVSREKKESFPLTVTSAQKNPTAFYLCASNQGEMLYQPQHFGDGTRLSIL.

This clonotype appeared many times. The chain recombines TRBV11-2 with TRBJ2-1; the D gene could be TRBD1 or TRBD2 (5 bases each). There are 12 residues in the CDR3. V lost 4 bases and J 7 bases, leaving 8 bases between the germline ends. Germline CDR1 reads SGHAT; CDR2 reads FQNNGV. CDR3: CASSWDRNEQFF. CDR3 coding DNA: TGTGCCAGCAGCTGGGACCGTAATGAGCAGTTCTTC.

This clonotype was detected many times. The CDR3 is CASSTTIGATDTQYF. The CDR3 DNA is TGTGCCAGCAGTACCACAATCGGGGCCACAGATACGCAGTATTTT. This chain connects TRBV6-5 to TRBJ2-3, with D perhaps TRBD1 or TRBD2 (5 bases each). Germline CDR1 MNHEY, CDR2 SVGAGI. The CDR3 consists of 15 residues. V lost 5 bases, J lost 2 bases, and 14 bases lay in between.

This clonotype was recorded many times. V usage is TRBV11-2 and J usage is TRBJ1-1, with unresolved D. The CDR3 consists of 13 residues. In germline, CDR1 is SGHAT, CDR2 FQNNGV. Between the trimmed V and J ends, which lost 6 bases and 4 bases, there was a span of 12 bases. CDR3 DNA sequence: TGTGCCAGCAGGCAAAGAATGGGCACTGAAGCTTTCTTT. Residues: CASRQRMGTEAFF.

This clonotype was seen repeatedly, ten times or more. The chain links TRBV27 to TRBJ1-1; D is ambiguous. Trimming pared 3 bases from V and 1 base from J, leaving 9 bases between. The germline V gene has CDR1 MNHEY and CDR2 SMNVEV (reference sequence). The CDR3 has 14 residues. CDR3 amino acids: CASSLHTKNTEAFF. For the CDR3, the DNA is TGTGCCAGCAGTTTGCATACGAAGAACACTGAAGCTTTCTTT.

This clonotype was observed at least ten times. This chain uses TRBV7-9 with TRBJ1-1; D is ambiguous. This CDR3 has 12 amino acids. Germline CDR1 reads SEHNR; CDR2 reads FQNEAQ (reference sequence). Trimming shortened V by 1 base and J by 6 bases, and 6 bases separated the two germline ends. In DNA form, the CDR3 reads TGTGCCAGCAGCTTAGTTCACCCTGAAGCTTTCTTT. Translation: CASSLVHPEAFF.

This clonotype was recorded many times. V gene TRBV11-1 combines with J gene TRBJ2-1; 11 bases map to TRBD2. This CDR3 contains 17 residues. The trim removed 5 bases at V and 3 bases at J, leaving 9 bases unmatched. Germline CDR1 is SGHAT and CDR2 is FQDESV (reference sequence). The CDR3 nucleotides read TGTGCCAGCAGCCCCCCCACTAGCGGGAGCTTCTACAATGAGCAGTTCTTC. Amino acids: CASSPPTSGSFYNEQFF. Together with reference TRBV11-1 and TRBJ2-1, the CDR3 gives the full variable domain: EAEVAQSPRYKITEKSQAVAFWCDPISGHATLYWYRQILGQGPELLVQFQDESVVDDSQLPKDRFSAERLKGVDSTLKIQPAELGDSAMYLCASSPPTSGSFYNEQFFGPGTRLTVL.

This clonotype was found many times. The J gene is TRBJ2-5, the V gene TRBV6-6; no clear D. Germline-derived CDR1 and CDR2 are MNHNY and SVGAGI (reference sequence). V was trimmed by 0 bases and J by 1 base, leaving 12 bases between them. The CDR3 is 16 amino acids. The CDR3 DNA sequence: TGTGCCAGCAGTTACTCATTGCCACAGAGCCAAGAGACCCAGTACTTC. This encodes CASSYSLPQSQETQYF.

This clonotype was picked up many times. This CDR3 is CASSASDQPLKQETQYF. For the CDR3, the DNA is TGTGCCAGCAGTGCCTCGGACCAACCCCTCAAACAAGAGACCCAGTACTTC. The chain joins TRBV6-1 to TRBJ2-5, with D unresolved. Germline values: CDR1 MNHNS, CDR2 SASEGT. The CDR3 runs to 17 residues. The V gene lost 4 bases and the J gene lost 2 bases, with 20 bases spanning the gap.

The chain recombines TRBV27 with TRBJ1-1; 10 positions agree with TRBD1. Germline assignment: CDR1 MNHEY and CDR2 SMNVEV (reference sequence). Germline trimming cut 0 bases from V and 6 bases from J; bases unmatched to any gene: 4. This CDR3 is built from 15 residues. The chain's CDR3 is CASSLSRQGASEAFF. The DNA of the CDR3 is TGTGCCAGCAGTTTATCGAGACAGGGGGCTTCTGAAGCTTTCTTT.

The V call is TRBV7-9, the J call TRBJ1-2; weak D call: TRBD1 (5 bases). The germline V gene has CDR1 SEHNR and CDR2 FQNEAQ (reference sequence). V dropped 1 base and J dropped 3 bases, with 12 bases sitting between them. This CDR3 has 15 residues. The CDR3 DNA is TGTGCCAGCAGCTTAGGTCAGAGGGACCACTATGGCTACACCTTC. Its translation: CASSLGQRDHYGYTF.